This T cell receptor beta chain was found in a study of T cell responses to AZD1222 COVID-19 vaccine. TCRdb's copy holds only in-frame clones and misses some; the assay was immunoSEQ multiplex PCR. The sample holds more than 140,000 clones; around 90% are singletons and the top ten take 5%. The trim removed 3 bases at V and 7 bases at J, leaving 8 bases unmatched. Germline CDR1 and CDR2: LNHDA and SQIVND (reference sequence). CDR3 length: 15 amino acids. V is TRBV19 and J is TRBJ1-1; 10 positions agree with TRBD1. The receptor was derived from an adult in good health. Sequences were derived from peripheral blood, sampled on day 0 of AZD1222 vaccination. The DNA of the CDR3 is TGTGCCAGTAGTATCGGACAGGGGGATGTGGATGAAGCTTTCTTT. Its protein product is CASSIGQGDVDEAFF.